These T cell receptor beta chains were read from a single sample in a study of blood T cell repertoires in COVID-19. The assay was immunoSEQ multiplex PCR, and TCRdb's table has in-frame clones only and misses some. This table has about 36,000 clones, around 90% appearing once. The sample taken for sequencing was peripheral blood. Source of these receptors: a man aged 60 to 75 with acute or convalescent COVID-19. Both conserved end residues are part of each CDR3. D genes are given only for firm matches. Size tells how often a clone was seen (once, few, many) or the class of an expanded clone, and some rows leave it out.

V gene: TRBV11-3
J gene: TRBJ2-5
D gene: -
clone size: -
CDR3 DNA: TGTGCCAGCAGCCTGGCGGGGTTCCTCGGGACCCAGTACTTC
CDR3 protein: CASSLAGFLGTQYF

V gene: TRBV15
J gene: TRBJ2-3
D gene: TRBD2
clone size: once
CDR3 DNA: TGTGCCACCAGCAGAGGACTAGCAGCTAGCACAGATACGCAGTATTTT
CDR3 protein: CATSRGLAASTDTQYF

V gene: TRBV19
J gene: TRBJ2-2
D gene: -
clone size: -
CDR3 DNA: TGTGCCAGTAGTCCAATCCTTCCCTGGACTGCGAACACCGGGGAGCTGTTTTTT
CDR3 protein: CASSPILPWTANTGELFF

V gene: TRBV27
J gene: TRBJ2-7
D gene: TRBD1
clone size: -
CDR3 DNA: TGTGCCAGCAGTCGCAGCTTAGGACAGGTCCACGAGCAGTACTTC
CDR3 protein: CASSRSLGQVHEQYF

V gene: TRBV7-6
J gene: TRBJ2-6
D gene: -
clone size: -
CDR3 DNA: TGTGCCAGCAGCTTAGAAGGGAGAACGGGGATACGTCGGGCCAACGTCCTGACTTTC
CDR3 protein: CASSLEGRTGIRRANVLTF

V gene: TRBV5-1
J gene: TRBJ1-2
D gene: TRBD1
clone size: -
CDR3 DNA: TGCGCCAGCAGCACGGGACAGGGGTACGGCTACACCTTC
CDR3 protein: CASSTGQGYGYTF

V gene: TRBV30
J gene: TRBJ2-1
D gene: TRBD2
clone size: -
CDR3 DNA: TGTGCCTGGAGTCGGGGACTAGCGGAACACAATGAGCAGTTCTTC
CDR3 protein: CAWSRGLAEHNEQFF

V gene: TRBV19
J gene: TRBJ1-5
D gene: -
clone size: once
CDR3 DNA: TGTGCCAGTAGTATGAAAGGGGTCAATCAGCCCCAGCATTTT
CDR3 protein: CASSMKGVNQPQHF

V gene: TRBV21-1
J gene: TRBJ1-3
D gene: -
clone size: few
CDR3 DNA: TGTGCCAGCAGCAAATTGTATGACATTCTCTCTGGAAACACCATATATTTT
CDR3 protein: CASSKLYDILSGNTIYF

V gene: TRBV5-1
J gene: TRBJ2-5
D gene: TRBD2
clone size: -
CDR3 DNA: TGCGCCAGCAGCTTGTACGCTAGCGGGGCCCAAGAGACCCAGTACTTC
CDR3 protein: CASSLYASGAQETQYF

V gene: TRBV7-2
J gene: TRBJ1-2
D gene: -
clone size: -
CDR3 DNA: TGTGCCAGCGGAGGGAACTATGGCTACACCTTC
CDR3 protein: CASGGNYGYTF

V gene: TRBV24-1
J gene: TRBJ1-3
D gene: TRBD1
clone size: once
CDR3 DNA: TGTGCCACCAGTGAAGGGACAGTTGGAAACACCATATATTTT
CDR3 protein: CATSEGTVGNTIYF

V gene: TRBV7-9
J gene: TRBJ2-5
D gene: -
clone size: -
CDR3 DNA: TGTGCCAGCAGCCCCTCCAGGGGGAGGCAAGAGACCCAGTACTTC
CDR3 protein: CASSPSRGRQETQYF

V gene: TRBV7-8
J gene: TRBJ2-2
D gene: TRBD1
clone size: -
CDR3 DNA: TGTGCCAGCAGCTTTGGACAGGGTTCAACCGGGGAGCTGTTTTTT
CDR3 protein: CASSFGQGSTGELFF

V gene: TRBV7-7
J gene: TRBJ1-4
D gene: -
clone size: -
CDR3 DNA: TGTGCTAGCAGCTTAAACGATAGAAGTGAAAAACTGTTTTTT
CDR3 protein: CASSLNDRSEKLFF

V gene: TRBV20-1
J gene: TRBJ2-7
D gene: -
clone size: -
CDR3 DNA: TGCAGTGCTGGAACAGGGTTCGAGCAGTACTTC
CDR3 protein: CSAGTGFEQYF

V gene: TRBV11-2
J gene: TRBJ2-5
D gene: -
clone size: -
CDR3 DNA: TGTGCCAGCAGCTTAGTAGGGGCAAGCGAGACCCAGTACTTC
CDR3 protein: CASSLVGASETQYF

V gene: TRBV9
J gene: TRBJ1-4
D gene: -
clone size: -
CDR3 DNA: TGTGCCAGCAGCGACCATACCGGGTCTAATGAAAAACTGTTTTTT
CDR3 protein: CASSDHTGSNEKLFF

V gene: TRBV10-1
J gene: TRBJ1-1
D gene: -
clone size: -
CDR3 DNA: TGCGCCAGCAGTGATGGCCGGCTCGGGGACACTGAAGCTTTCTTT
CDR3 protein: CASSDGRLGDTEAFF

V gene: TRBV9
J gene: TRBJ1-4
D gene: -
clone size: -
CDR3 DNA: TGTGCCAGCAGCGTTCAGGGTAGGGTCGATGAAAAACTGTTTTTT
CDR3 protein: CASSVQGRVDEKLFF

V gene: TRBV14
J gene: TRBJ2-7
D gene: -
clone size: -
CDR3 DNA: TGTGCCAGCACCAGGGGAGTCCCCTCCTACGAGCAGTACTTC
CDR3 protein: CASTRGVPSYEQYF

V gene: TRBV14
J gene: TRBJ2-5
D gene: -
clone size: -
CDR3 DNA: TGTGCCAGCAGCCACGAAAGGGAGTACGGGGGGACCCAGTACTTC
CDR3 protein: CASSHEREYGGTQYF

V gene: TRBV28
J gene: TRBJ1-5
D gene: -
clone size: -
CDR3 DNA: TGTGCCAGCAGCCCCCCAGGGAACGGCAATCAGCCCCAGCATTTT
CDR3 protein: CASSPPGNGNQPQHF

V gene: TRBV15
J gene: TRBJ2-3
D gene: TRBD1
clone size: -
CDR3 DNA: TGTGCCACCAGCAGGAGCGGGACAGGGACCGGGGGGATTAGGTATTTT
CDR3 protein: CATSRSGTGTGGIRYF

V gene: TRBV6-4
J gene: TRBJ2-2
D gene: -
clone size: once
CDR3 DNA: TGTGCCAGCAGTGACCAGGGTACCGGGGAGCTGTTTTTT
CDR3 protein: CASSDQGTGELFF

V gene: TRBV19
J gene: TRBJ2-6
D gene: TRBD1
clone size: -
CDR3 DNA: TGTGCCAGTAGTATAGCTGGGACAGCCGGCGCCGGGGCCAACGTCCTGACTTTC
CDR3 protein: CASSIAGTAGAGANVLTF

V gene: TRBV9
J gene: TRBJ1-3
D gene: -
clone size: -
CDR3 DNA: TGTGCCAGCAGCGCCCGGGACAAGAAGTTTTCTGGAAACACCATATATTTT
CDR3 protein: CASSARDKKFSGNTIYF

V gene: TRBV29-1
J gene: TRBJ2-1
D gene: TRBD2
clone size: -
CDR3 DNA: TGCAGCGTTGAAGCGGGTAGCGGGAGGGCCAATGAGCAGTTCTTC
CDR3 protein: CSVEAGSGRANEQFF

V gene: TRBV6-1
J gene: TRBJ2-7
D gene: -
clone size: -
CDR3 DNA: TGTGCCAGCAGTGAAAGGGGCCGAAACTACGAGCAGTACTTC
CDR3 protein: CASSERGRNYEQYF

V gene: TRBV9
J gene: TRBJ1-1
D gene: -
clone size: -
CDR3 DNA: TGTGCCAGCAGCGTACTAAGGGGCCAGGCTTTCTTT
CDR3 protein: CASSVLRGQAFF